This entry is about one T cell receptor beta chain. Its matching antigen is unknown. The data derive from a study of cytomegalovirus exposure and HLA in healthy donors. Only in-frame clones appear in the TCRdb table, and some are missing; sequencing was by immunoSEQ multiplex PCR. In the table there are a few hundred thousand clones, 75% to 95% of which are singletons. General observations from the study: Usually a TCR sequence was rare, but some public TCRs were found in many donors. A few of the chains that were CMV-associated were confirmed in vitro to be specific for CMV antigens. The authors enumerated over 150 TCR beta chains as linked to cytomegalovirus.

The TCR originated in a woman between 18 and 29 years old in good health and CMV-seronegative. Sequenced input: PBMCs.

CDR3: CASSPGTSGNEQFF. CDR3 sequence (DNA): TGTGCCAGCAGCCCAGGGACTAGCGGGAATGAGCAGTTCTTC. V is TRBV7-8 and J is TRBJ2-1; 12 bases fit TRBD2. Losses at the gene ends were 5 bases for V and 7 bases for J; bases not matched to a gene: 3. From germline, CDR1 is SGHVS and CDR2 FQNEAQ. The CDR3 has 14 residues.